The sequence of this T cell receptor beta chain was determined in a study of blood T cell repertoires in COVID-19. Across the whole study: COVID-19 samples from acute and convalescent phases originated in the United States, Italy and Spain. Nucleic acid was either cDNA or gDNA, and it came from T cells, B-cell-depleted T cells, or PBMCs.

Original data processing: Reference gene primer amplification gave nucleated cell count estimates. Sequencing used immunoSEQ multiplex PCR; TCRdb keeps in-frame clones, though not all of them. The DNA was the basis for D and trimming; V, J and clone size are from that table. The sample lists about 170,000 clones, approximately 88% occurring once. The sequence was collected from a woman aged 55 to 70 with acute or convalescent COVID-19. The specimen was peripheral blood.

CDR3 sequence (DNA): TGTGCCAGCAGCCCCCACGGCGGGCCTCATCAGCCCCAGCATTTT. Protein sequence: CASSPHGGPHQPQHF. J is TRBJ1-5 and V is TRBV21-1. TRBV21-1 is recorded as a pseudogene. The CDR3 loop spans 15 amino acids.